This TCR beta chain was captured in a study of blood T cells in healthy people across ages. Findings of the study overall: With age, beta diversity per million T cells declined roughly linearly, significantly by 40 to 50. Naive CD4+ cells and diversity were both higher in long-lived donors than in aged donors. For the donors, CMV status was unknown and possibly confounded expanded clonotype changes.

A sample-barcoded 5' primer and a J-beta primer mix were used in a second PCR of roughly 7 to 11 cycles. MiXCR, run by TCRdb on the 5' RACE reads, gives a single entry per CDR3 protein. The sample lists about 1.1 million distinct CDR3 sequences, approximately 38% occurring once. It was roughly 10 milliliters of peripheral blood that were drawn from each donor. This clonotype was counted a few times. What it binds is not known. CDR1 is SNHLY, CDR2 FYNNEI, per germline. V dropped 8 bases and J dropped 3 bases, with 11 bases sitting between them. This CDR3 is 13 amino acids long. The TCR originated in a young man in good health. The chain has TRBV2 and TRBJ1-5; weak D call: TRBD1 (5 bases). Sequencing was carried out using blood. CDR3 in DNA: TGTGCCAGCGAGACAGACTCCAATCAGCCCCAGCATTTT. This gives the protein CASETDSNQPQHF.